This T cell receptor beta chain appears in the sequencing data of a study of T cells in localized non-small cell lung cancer. Study-level points and caveats: Density of T cells in blood, when higher, went with longer overall survival. The greatest T cell clonality was found in uninvolved adjacent lung (higher than in tumor).

The table came from immunoSEQ multiplex PCR; TCRdb's copy has only in-frame clones and leaves some out. This repertoire shows 20,000 to 30,000 clones, around 85% found once; its top ten account for roughly 10%. As concerns this clone: Its antigen is as yet unknown.

This CDR3 comprises 14 residues. V lost 6 bases to trimming and J lost 8 bases, with 17 bases between them. Germline CDR1 and CDR2: MGHDK and SYGVNS. The receptor comes from a man aged 40 to 70 with stage III squamous cell lung carcinoma. The V call is TRBV25-1, the J call TRBJ1-3; the D gene is possibly TRBD1 (6 bases). The sequenced sample was peripheral blood, obtained before any cancer treatment. The CDR3 loop reads CASSRETGGDTIYF. In nucleotides, the CDR3 is TGTGCCAGCAGCCGAGAGACAGGTGGGGACACCATATATTTT.